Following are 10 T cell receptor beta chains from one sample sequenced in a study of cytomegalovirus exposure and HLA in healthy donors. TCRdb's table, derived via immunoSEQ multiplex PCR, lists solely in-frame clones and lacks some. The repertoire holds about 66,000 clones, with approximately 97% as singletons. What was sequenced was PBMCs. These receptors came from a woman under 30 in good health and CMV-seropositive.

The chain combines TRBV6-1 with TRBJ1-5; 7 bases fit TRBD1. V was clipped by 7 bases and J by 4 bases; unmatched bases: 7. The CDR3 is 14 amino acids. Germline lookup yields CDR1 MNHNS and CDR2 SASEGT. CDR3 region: CASTMAGGNQPQHF. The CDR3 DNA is TGTGCCAGCACGATGGCAGGGGGAAATCAGCCCCAGCATTTT.

CDR3 in amino acids: CASSLQGNRYQETQYF. In DNA form, the CDR3 reads TGTGCCAGCAGCTTACAGGGGAATAGGTACCAAGAGACCCAGTACTTC. This chain links TRBV7-2 with TRBJ2-5, with D maybe TRBD1 (6 bases). The V and J ends lost 2 bases and 0 bases respectively, with 13 bases between them. Germline loops: CDR1 SGHTA, CDR2 FQGNSA. This CDR3 is 16 amino acids long.

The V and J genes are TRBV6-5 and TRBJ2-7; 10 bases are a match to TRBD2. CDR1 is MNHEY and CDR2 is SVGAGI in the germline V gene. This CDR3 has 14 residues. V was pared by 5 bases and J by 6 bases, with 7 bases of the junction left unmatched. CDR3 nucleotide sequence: TGTGCCAGCAGTGAAAGCGGGAGGGCCGTCGAGCAGTACTTC. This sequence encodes CASSESGRAVEQYF.

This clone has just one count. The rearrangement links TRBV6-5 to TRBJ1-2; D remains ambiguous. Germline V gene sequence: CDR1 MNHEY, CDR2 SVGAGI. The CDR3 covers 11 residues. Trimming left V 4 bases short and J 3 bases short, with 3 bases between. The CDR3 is CASSSYYGYTF. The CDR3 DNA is TGTGCCAGCAGTTCGTACTATGGCTACACCTTC.

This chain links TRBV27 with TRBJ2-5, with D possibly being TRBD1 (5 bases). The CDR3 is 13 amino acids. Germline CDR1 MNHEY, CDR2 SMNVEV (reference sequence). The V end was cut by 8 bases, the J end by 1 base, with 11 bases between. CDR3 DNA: TGTGCCAGCTATGGGGCAGGCCAAGAGACCCAGTACTTC. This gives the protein CASYGAGQETQYF.

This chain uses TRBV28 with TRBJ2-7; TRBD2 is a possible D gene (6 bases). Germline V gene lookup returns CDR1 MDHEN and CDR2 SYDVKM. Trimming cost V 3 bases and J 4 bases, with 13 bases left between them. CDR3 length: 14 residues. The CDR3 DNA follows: TGTGCCAGCAGTTTGGACGGGAGTCGTTACGAGCAGTACTTC. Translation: CASSLDGSRYEQYF. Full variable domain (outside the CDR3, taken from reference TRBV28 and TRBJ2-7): DVKVTQSSRYLVKRTGEKVFLECVQDMDHENMFWYRQDPGLGLRLIYFSYDVKMKEKGDIPEGYSVSREKKERFSLILESASTNQTSMYLCASSLDGSRYEQYFGPGTRLTVT.

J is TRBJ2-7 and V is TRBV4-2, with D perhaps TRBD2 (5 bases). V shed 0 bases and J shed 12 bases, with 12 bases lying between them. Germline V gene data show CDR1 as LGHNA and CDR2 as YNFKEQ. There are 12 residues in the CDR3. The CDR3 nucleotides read TGTGCCAGCAGCCAAGACGGAGGAAGTTGGTACTTC. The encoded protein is CASSQDGGSWYF.

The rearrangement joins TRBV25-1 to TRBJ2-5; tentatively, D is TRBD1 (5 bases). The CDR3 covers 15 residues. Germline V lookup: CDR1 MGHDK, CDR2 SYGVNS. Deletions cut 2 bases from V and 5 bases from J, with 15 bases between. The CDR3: CASSETQVWFETQYF. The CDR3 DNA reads TGTGCCAGCAGTGAAACACAGGTTTGGTTTGAGACCCAGTACTTC.

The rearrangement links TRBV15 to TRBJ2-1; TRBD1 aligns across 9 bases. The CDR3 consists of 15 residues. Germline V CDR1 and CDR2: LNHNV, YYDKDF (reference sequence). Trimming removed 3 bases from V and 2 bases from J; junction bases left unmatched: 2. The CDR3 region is CATSRDRGTYNEQFF. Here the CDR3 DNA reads TGTGCCACCAGCAGGGACAGGGGTACCTACAATGAGCAGTTCTTC.

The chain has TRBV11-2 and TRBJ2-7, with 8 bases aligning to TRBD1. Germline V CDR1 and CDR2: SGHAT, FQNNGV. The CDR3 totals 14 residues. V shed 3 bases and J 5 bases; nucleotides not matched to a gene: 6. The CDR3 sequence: CASSFQGALDEQYF. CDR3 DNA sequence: TGTGCCAGCAGCTTCCAGGGGGCGCTTGACGAGCAGTACTTC.